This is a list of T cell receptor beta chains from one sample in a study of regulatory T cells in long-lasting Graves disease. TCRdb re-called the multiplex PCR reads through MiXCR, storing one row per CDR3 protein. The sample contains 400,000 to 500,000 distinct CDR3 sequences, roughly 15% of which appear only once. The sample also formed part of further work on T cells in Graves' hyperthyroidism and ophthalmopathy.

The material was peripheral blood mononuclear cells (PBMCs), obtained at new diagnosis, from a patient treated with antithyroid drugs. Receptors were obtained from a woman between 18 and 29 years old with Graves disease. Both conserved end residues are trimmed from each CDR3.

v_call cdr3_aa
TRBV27 ASTLMGLAGVNEQF
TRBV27 ASIGPDSSYEQY
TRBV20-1 SARDRTGQETQY
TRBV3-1 ASSQEAPWGEQF
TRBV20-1 SARDPSAGEVATQY
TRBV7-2 ASSQYVNQPQH
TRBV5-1 ASSLGPGLAGDEQY
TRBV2 ASKMGGYGYT
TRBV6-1 ASRHSGNTEAF
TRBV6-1 ASRNTLGQGALTGYGYT
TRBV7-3 ASSLTGTGDGYT
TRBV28 ASTSSFEGADNSPLH
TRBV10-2 ASNPRERSTDTQY
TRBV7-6 ASSLSPGTGYYEQY
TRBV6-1 ASRTLNNEQF
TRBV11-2 ASSRSLNQPQH
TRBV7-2 ASSLGSGGPSTGELF
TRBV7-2 ASSLARLGEQY
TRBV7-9 ASSPIDSSYEQY
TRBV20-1 SARGSSGTDTQY
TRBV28 ASYRTSGSTGELF
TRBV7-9 ASSPILGQQKETQY
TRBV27 ASSLRIRGDEQF
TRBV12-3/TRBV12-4 ASSRWGGPVDTQY
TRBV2 ASKLSGIPYGYT
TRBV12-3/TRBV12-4 ASKISGQLYEQY
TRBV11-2 ASSVGGGANTQY
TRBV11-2 ASSFVMTDTQY
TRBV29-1 SVVLIRDRPKDTQY
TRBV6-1 ASSPQGGETEAF
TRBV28 ASSTRDSQETQY
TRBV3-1 ASSQERWDEQF
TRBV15 ATRDTGTDTQY
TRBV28 ASSSPTGKGYGYT
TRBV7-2 ASSTWTSGAGELF